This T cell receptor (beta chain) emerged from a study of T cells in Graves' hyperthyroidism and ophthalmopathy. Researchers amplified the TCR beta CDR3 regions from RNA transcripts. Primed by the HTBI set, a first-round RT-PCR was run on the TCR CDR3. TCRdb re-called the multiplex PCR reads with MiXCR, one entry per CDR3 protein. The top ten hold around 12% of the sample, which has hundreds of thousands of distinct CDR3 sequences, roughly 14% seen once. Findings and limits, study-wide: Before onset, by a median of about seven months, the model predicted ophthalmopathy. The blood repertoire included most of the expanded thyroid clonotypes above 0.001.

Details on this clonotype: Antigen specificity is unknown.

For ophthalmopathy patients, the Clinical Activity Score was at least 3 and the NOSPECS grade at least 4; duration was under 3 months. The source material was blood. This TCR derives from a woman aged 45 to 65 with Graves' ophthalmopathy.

This CDR3 reads CASSQEGLVNTDTQYF. CDR3 DNA sequence: TGTGCCAGCAGCCAAGAAGGCCTAGTGAACACAGATACGCAGTATTTT. The chain recombines TRBV4-2 with TRBJ2-3; no definite D call. CDR1 and CDR2 from the germline V gene are LGHNA and YNFKEQ. This CDR3 comprises 16 residues. Between the trimmed V and J ends, which lost 0 bases and 2 bases, there was a span of 12 bases.